Below, one T cell receptor beta chain is given with its context. Antigen specificity is unknown. Libraries were prepared by immunoSEQ multiplex PCR; TCRdb keeps only in-frame clonotypes and omits some of them. The sample lists 65,000 to 90,000 clones; less than 85% were seen once. This record comes from a study of cytotoxic CD8 clonotypes in ibrutinib-treated CLL. The overall study: Of a cohort that held about a dozen relapsed/refractory and fewer than 16 treatment-naive patients, about 18 were IGHV unmutated. The sample average was 255,043 productive templates and tens of thousands of productive rearrangements. General observations from the study: Exceeding age-matched healthy donors, baseline clonality also tracked the counts of circulating CD8+ T cells.

Cryopreserved PBMCs supplied roughly 2 micrograms of genomic DNA for TCR beta libraries. V shed 5 bases, J shed 6 bases, and the junction held 12 bases outside the gene matches. The CDR3 spans 16 residues. Germline CDR1 LNHDA, CDR2 SQIVND (reference sequence). This receptor was obtained from a human donor with chronic lymphocytic leukemia. The sequencing used PBMCs, collected after 24 months of ibrutinib treatment. V and J are TRBV19 and TRBJ1-4, with TRBD1 matching 7 bases. In DNA, the CDR3 is TGTGCCAGTAGTTCCAGTCCGACAGGGTCGGATGAAAAACTGTTTTTT. Translating gives CASSSSPTGSDEKLFF.